This T cell receptor (beta chain) was recovered during a study of cytomegalovirus exposure and HLA in healthy donors. Study-level results: The only immune exposure information that was available was CMV serostatus. In a later analysis, donors in an Asian-associated ancestry cluster reportedly had fewer N-insertions in productive TCRs than the cohort mean.

The CDR3 spans 17 residues. The germline gives CDR1 SEHNR, CDR2 FQNEAQ (reference sequence). J gave up 3 bases and V 5 bases, and 15 bases lay outside the gene matches. The PCR made use of 60 Vbeta and 13 Jbeta primers. The protocol was immunoSEQ multiplex PCR, while the TCRdb copy is restricted to in-frame clones and leaves out a portion. The repertoire holds 110,000 to 150,000 clones, with around 80% as singletons. To note about this clone: No antigen is known for it.

Material: PBMCs. The V and J genes are TRBV7-9 and TRBJ1-1; TRBD1 matches at 7 bases. The sequence came from a female donor in good health and CMV-seronegative. The CDR3 DNA follows: TGTGCCAGCAGCCCTGGACAGGCAGGAGAGCTATACACTGAAGCTTTCTTT. Its translation: CASSPGQAGELYTEAFF.